This TCR beta chain was retrieved from a study of regulatory T cells in long-lasting Graves disease (dated by TCRdb to 2020 to 2023). Regarding the complete study: Patients with newly diagnosed Graves' disease had been on antithyroid drugs for under 3 months. Peripheral blood TCR sequencing and RNA sequencing compared persistent Graves' disease patients with newly diagnosed Graves' disease patients. The study was registered as a clinical trial and conducted in China. A total of roughly 35 samples were covered by TCR sequencing, comprising approximately 13 persistent and about 20 newly diagnosed Graves' disease patients.

Library preparation used multiplex PCR. For sequencing, an Illumina HiSeq 4000 was employed. CDR3 regions were amplified by Arm-PCR with iRepertoire HTBI primers to construct TCR beta libraries. Before sequencing, the PCR products went through gel purification. As for how the authors treated the data: Across samples, 60 to 70 TRBV and 13 to 15 TRBJ segments were identified and used for gene usage analysis of CDR3 amino acid clonotypes. COPE and FqMerger were used to merge filtered high-quality paired reads into contigs. BLAST was used to align contigs to IMGT TRBV, TRBD and TRBJ reference genes, and CDR3 was defined according to IMGT. Clonotypes above 0.1% frequency were classified as highly expanded clones. Repertoire diversity was measured by Shannon entropy, and V-J evenness by the Gini coefficient. Clonotypes shared by more than one individual were considered public. TCRdb's own reprocessing of the public reads used fastp at Q25 and MiXCR and kept productive beta chains. Rows are combined by CDR3 protein, so each entry shows the most common genes and DNA. TCRdb's processing, not the authors' own work, is the source of the V and J calls. Present in this sample are roughly 400,000 distinct CDR3 sequences, about 15% of which were seen just once. Less than 30% of the sample rests with the top ten.

The sample's time point, from its label and the paper: newly diagnosed GD, antithyroid drugs for less than 3 months. For both TCR sequencing and RNA sequencing, RNA was extracted from PBMCs using TRIzol. The diagnosis of Graves' disease followed American Thyroid Association guidelines. The patients came from an endocrinology department in Xi'an, China. Each patient gave approximately 10 milliliters of peripheral blood, collected in an EDTA anticoagulant tube. Ficoll Paque Plus density gradient separation was used to isolate PBMCs, and no further T cell sorting was performed. An Agilent 2100 Bioanalyzer and agarose gel were used to assess RNA quality, and a NanoDrop 2000 was used to measure RNA concentration. For this clonotype: This receptor's antigen is unknown. No base-level quality is on record; no much larger clone is a single base apart.

General study outcomes and caveats: Sequencing and analysis were restricted to the TCR beta chain. The small sample size was acknowledged by the authors as a limitation that may reduce accuracy. Compared with newly diagnosed patients, persistent Graves' disease patients had lower TCR Shannon entropy and fewer highly expanded clones, which suggests clonal expansion. Because the primary lesion, thyroid tissue, could not be accessed, the study looked at peripheral blood alone. Persistent disease showed preferential use of TRBV28, TRBJ1-2 and TRBJ2-5, whereas newly diagnosed disease favored TRBV20-1 and TRBJ2-1. A larger number of public clonotypes was shared among persistent patients (around 2,500) than among newly diagnosed patients (around 880).

The germline V end is reduced by 1 base and the J end by 15 bases; junction bases left unmatched: 16. CDR1 and CDR2 are drawn from the germline V gene (reference sequence): DFQATT, SNEGSKA. Counted from cysteine to phenylalanine, this CDR3 has 16 amino acids. Here the CDR3 DNA is all that survives: 48 bases in frame from base 1. These same data were also listed under a study on T cells in Graves' hyperthyroidism and ophthalmopathy. The second investigation adds: Graves' hyperthyroidism was defined as stable when no progression to ophthalmopathy occurred over 18 months of follow-up. Hyperthyroidism patients were newly diagnosed, had a disease duration of under 2 months, and were aged 18 to 65 years. Patients with uncontrolled infections, other autoimmune diseases, pregnancy or lactation were excluded. Diagnoses were based on clinical symptoms, serum thyroxine and TRAb, thyroid ultrasound and orbital computed tomography. The TCR CDR3 was subjected to a first round of RT-PCR using the HTBI primer set and the Qiagen OneStep RT-PCR kit. Most expanded thyroid clonotypes (frequency above 0.001) were also detected in blood, suggesting blood repertoires may reflect thyroid immune responses. Ophthalmopathy was separated from stable hyperthyroidism by a 13 V-J signature model, with approximately 85% sensitivity and roughly 81% specificity obtained in cross-validation and 80%/75% obtained in testing. During validation, the model predicted progression to ophthalmopathy a median of approximately 6 months ahead of onset, with more than 55% sensitivity and 72% to 80% specificity. To identify distinguishing TCR V-J signatures, a discovery cohort of 100 patients was used, comprising 40 to 45 with Graves' ophthalmopathy and 57 with stable Graves' hyperthyroidism. Whether ophthalmopathy could be predicted prospectively was tested in an independent validation cohort made up of under 20 hyperthyroidism patients plus 17 patients who later progressed to ophthalmopathy. The 100 discovery patients were randomly split 7:3 into training and test sets. The study also compared thyroid tissue and blood T-cell repertoires from a handful of Graves' hyperthyroidism patients. Following sampling, methimazole starting at 30 mg daily was given to hyperthyroidism patients, and high-dose intravenous methylprednisolone was given to ophthalmopathy patients. Libraries were constructed in a second round of multiplex PCR, after which size selection and purification were performed. Libraries were sequenced paired-end with 100 bp reads on an Illumina HiSeq2000. SOAPnuke was used to process the raw data, removing reads that contained adapters or uncalled bases, had a mean Phred below 15, or lacked an exact match to the constant primer or identifier. High-quality paired reads were merged using COPE v1.2.5, and each unique nucleotide sequence was defined as a clonotype. Clonotypes were aligned to IMGT TRBV, TRBD and TRBJ reference segments using MiTCR v1.1. Analysis was restricted to V-J combinations with a frequency above 0.0001, which covered roughly 99% of repertoires. A TCS score was defined as the ratio of F50 (clonal expansion) to E x V (chaos), with BLOSUM62-based TCRdist applied between CDR3 peptides within each V-J. Welch's t-statistics and random forest reduced 450 to 600 V-J features to roughly 13, which were used in a naive Bayes classifier (R e1071). Sample size was not statistically predetermined, and investigators were not blinded to group allocation. TCR Vbeta CDR3 sequencing of 120 to 150 peripheral blood samples (roughly 43 ophthalmopathy, approximately 80 hyperthyroidism and approximately 17 progressor patients) is reported in the paper.

The receptor chain draws on TRBV20-1 and TRBJ2-1; TRBD2 aligns with 12 central bases. The source was peripheral blood mononuclear cells (PBMCs), collected at new diagnosis, from a patient treated with antithyroid drugs. This TCR was sampled from a woman between 18 and 29 years old with Graves disease. Donor details come from another sample of the same person, matched by shared clones. The CDR3 loop reads CSARVLAGGIRSLPFF. The DNA is as follows: TGCAGTGCTAGAGTGCTAGCGGGAGGGATACGGTCCTTGCCGTTCTTC.